This T cell receptor (beta chain) emerged from a study of blood T cell repertoires in COVID-19. Study information: Sources were T cells, B-cell-depleted T cells, or PBMCs; the material itself was cDNA or gDNA.

Trimming shortened V by 7 bases and J by 8 bases, and 17 bases separated the two germline ends. This CDR3 has 13 residues. Germline V lookup: CDR1 LNHDA, CDR2 SQIVND (reference sequence). Per the original data handling: Reference gene primer amplification yielded estimated nucleated cell counts. Data came from immunoSEQ multiplex PCR; TCRdb stores just in-frame clones and leaves some out. D and trimming were read from the DNA, whereas the V and J calls and clone size are those reported in that table. The repertoire holds some 57,000 clones, with more than 85% as singletons. The chain uses TRBV19 and TRBJ1-2; TRBD1 is a possible D gene (6 bases). The TCR was taken from a man in his fifties with active COVID-19. The source material was peripheral blood. CDR3 region: CASTQTRRGGYTF. The CDR3 DNA sequence: TGTGCCAGTACCCAAACTCGAAGGGGGGGCTACACCTTC.